These T cell receptor beta chains were read from a single sample in a study of regulatory T cells in long-lasting Graves disease. Via MiXCR, TCRdb re-called the multiplex PCR reads, giving one row per CDR3 protein. The sample contains about 540,000 distinct CDR3 sequences, less than 15% of which appear only once. The same data also contributed to another study, on T cells in Graves' hyperthyroidism and ophthalmopathy.

Material: peripheral blood mononuclear cells (PBMCs), obtained at new diagnosis, from a patient treated with antithyroid drugs. These receptors were obtained from a man aged 25 to 40 with Graves disease. The CDR3 runs from the conserved cysteine through the conserved F or W. The D gene is left open where the match is weak. Rows may omit the clone size; those that give it use once, few, many or a size class.

TRBV6-2/TRBV6-3	-	TRBJ2-6	-	CASRSGANVLTF	TGTGCCAGCCGTTCTGGGGCCAACGTCCTGACTTTC
TRBV6-1	many	TRBJ1-5	-	CASVGYSNQPQHF	TGTGCCAGCGTTGGTTATAGCAATCAGCCCCAGCATTTT
TRBV5-4	few	TRBJ1-4	-	CAQSDSRNEKLFF	TGTGCCCAAAGCGACTCCCGTAATGAAAAACTGTTTTTT
TRBV6-2/TRBV6-3	-	TRBJ2-3	TRBD2	CASSPGTSGSADTQYF	TGTGCCAGCAGTCCCGGGACTAGCGGGAGTGCAGATACGCAGTATTTT
TRBV12-3/TRBV12-4	many	TRBJ2-3	TRBD1	CASSLGTGKGTQYF	TGTGCCAGCAGTTTGGGGACAGGGAAAGGTACGCAGTATTTT
TRBV12-3/TRBV12-4	-	TRBJ2-3	TRBD1	CASSTGTGLPGDTQYF	TGTGCCAGCAGTACAGGGACAGGGCTACCGGGGGATACGCAGTATTTT
TRBV18	few	TRBJ1-6	-	CASSQGQFNSPLHF	TGTGCCAGCTCACAAGGACAGTTTAATTCACCCCTCCACTTT
TRBV27	few	TRBJ1-5	TRBD1	CASSLSRQGPQPQHF	TGTGCCAGCAGTTTATCCCGACAGGGACCTCAGCCCCAGCATTTT
TRBV12-3/TRBV12-4	many	TRBJ2-1	TRBD2	CASRPTSLAGEQFF	TGTGCCAGCAGACCCACCTCTCTAGCGGGTGAGCAGTTCTTC
TRBV5-1	many	TRBJ2-5	TRBD1	CASSPGQVLKTQYF	TGCGCCAGCAGCCCGGGACAGGTCTTGAAGACCCAGTACTTC
TRBV20-1	many	TRBJ2-1	-	CSARVRGAYYNEQFF	TGCAGTGCTAGGGTTCGGGGGGCTTACTACAATGAGCAGTTCTTC
TRBV2	many	TRBJ2-3	-	CASREGGTQYF	TGTGCCAGCAGAGAGGGGGGTACGCAGTATTTT
TRBV19	-	TRBJ2-7	-	CASSERVNEQYF	TGTGCCAGTAGTGAGAGAGTCAACGAGCAGTACTTC
TRBV19	few	TRBJ2-5	-	CASSIAPGEEGTQYF	TGTGCCAGTAGTATAGCCCCGGGAGAAGAAGGGACCCAGTACTTC
TRBV4-1	many	TRBJ2-7	TRBD2	CASSGVSYEQYF	TGCGCCAGTAGCGGGGTCTCCTACGAGCAGTACTTC
TRBV29-1	many	TRBJ2-5	TRBD1	CSVEEGTDGETQYF	TGCAGCGTTGAAGAGGGGACAGACGGAGAGACCCAGTACTTC
TRBV20-1	many	TRBJ2-4	-	CSAVDRNIQYF	TGCAGTGCCGTGGACAGAAACATTCAGTACTTC
TRBV29-1	many	TRBJ2-7	-	CSARGRGGYEQYF	TGCAGCGCACGGGGCAGGGGAGGATACGAGCAGTACTTC
TRBV7-9	many	TRBJ2-1	TRBD2	CASSLVSPPGLAGGLSYNEQFF	TGTGCCAGCAGCTTGGTCTCTCCGCCGGGACTAGCGGGAGGGCTGTCGTACAATGAGCAGTTCTTC
TRBV5-1	once	TRBJ2-7	TRBD2	CASSLANLADIPFSYNEQYF	TGCGCCAGCAGCTTGGCTAATCTAGCGGATATACCTTTCTCCTACAATGAGCAGTACTTC
TRBV3-1	many	TRBJ2-1	-	CASRRSDPGSYGEQFF	TGTGCCAGCAGGCGTTCAGACCCGGGGTCTTACGGGGAGCAGTTCTTC
TRBV19	few	TRBJ2-3	-	CASSIDPATGRQYF	TGTGCCAGTAGTATAGATCCCGCCACCGGGAGGCAGTATTTT
TRBV9	many	TRBJ2-7	-	CASSVGWQGVEQYF	TGTGCCAGCAGCGTAGGGTGGCAGGGCGTCGAGCAGTACTTC
TRBV30	many	TRBJ2-7	TRBD1	CAWAGQGNEQYF	TGTGCCTGGGCGGGACAGGGGAACGAGCAGTACTTC
TRBV27	-	TRBJ2-3	-	CAGSLRPSTDTQYF	TGTGCCGGCAGTCTCCGCCCTAGCACAGATACGCAGTATTTT
TRBV2	-	TRBJ1-2	TRBD1	CASRYDRGIHYGYTF	TGTGCCAGCAGATATGACAGGGGAATTCACTATGGCTACACCTTC
TRBV12-3/TRBV12-4	many	TRBJ2-1	TRBD2	CASSRIAGPAYNEQFF	TGTGCCAGCAGTAGGATAGCGGGACCTGCCTACAATGAGCAGTTCTTC
TRBV5-1	-	TRBJ1-3	-	CASSFSGTGNTIYF	TGCGCCAGCAGCTTTTCAGGGACTGGAAACACCATATATTTT